This TCR beta chain emerged from a study of cytomegalovirus exposure and HLA in healthy donors. The V end was cut by 7 bases, the J end by 2 bases, with 14 bases between. The CDR3 has 14 residues. Germline V lookup: CDR1 SGHTA, CDR2 FQGNSA. Some clones are missing from TCRdb's copy, which holds only in-frame ones; the method was immunoSEQ multiplex PCR. Counted here are about 98,000 clones, around 88% occurring once; the ten biggest clones make up roughly 4.3%. The receptor comes from a woman in her thirties in good health and CMV-seronegative. The sequenced material came from PBMCs. This chain links TRBV7-2 with TRBJ1-1, with D possibly matching TRBD1 (5 bases). CDR3 DNA: TGTGCCAGCATGGAGACAGCTTATAACACTGAAGCTTTCTTT. Amino acids: CASMETAYNTEAFF.